This T cell receptor (beta chain) was documented in a study of blood T cell repertoires in COVID-19. Study at large: The United States, Italy and Spain were the sources of the acute and convalescent COVID-19 samples.

Per the study methods: How many nucleated cells were present was estimated from reference gene primer amplification. Some clones are missing from TCRdb's copy, which holds only in-frame ones; the method was immunoSEQ multiplex PCR. V, J and clone size are taken as reported in that table, and D and trimming were inferred from the DNA itself. In the table there are under 250,000 clones, around 80% of which are singletons. Trimming cost V 7 bases and J 7 bases, with 22 bases left between them. The CDR3 has 16 amino acids. The germline gives CDR1 SEHNR, CDR2 FQNEAQ (reference sequence). The V and J genes are TRBV7-9 and TRBJ2-2; weak D call: TRBD2 (6 bases). The sequencing sample was made of peripheral blood. The clonotype comes from a woman aged 70-85 years with acute or convalescent COVID-19. Here the CDR3 reads CASNPSGTGPHGELFF. The CDR3 nucleotides are TGTGCCAGCAACCCCTCCGGGACTGGTCCCCACGGGGAGCTGTTTTTT. The complete variable domain, with remaining parts taken from reference TRBV7-9 and TRBJ2-2, reads DTGVSQNPRHKITKRGQNVTFRCDPISEHNRLYWYRQTLGQGPEFLTYFQNEAQLEKSRLLSDRFSAERPKGSFSTLEIQRTEQGDSAMYLCASNPSGTGPHGELFFGEGSRLTVL.